A selection of T cell receptor beta chains follows, all from one sample in a study of lung T cells in sarcoidosis with Löfgren's syndrome. TCRdb itself ran the reads through MiXCR, one entry per CDR3 protein. The data show tens of thousands of distinct CDR3 sequences, with 21% seen just once and 2.3% held by the top ten. The source material was CD4+ T cells from PBMCs. These receptors were obtained from a human donor with sarcoidosis (Löfgren's syndrome or another form), or a control subject (not recorded which). The CDR3 runs from the conserved cysteine through the conserved F or W. D genes are given only for firm matches. A row's size may be missing; if present it is once, few, many or a size class.

J: TRBJ1-1
size: many
D: -
V: TRBV28
DNA: TGTGCCAGCAGTTTATTGACTGGCGACACTGAAGCTTTCTTT
CDR3: CASSLLTGDTEAFF

J: TRBJ2-3
size: many
D: TRBD2
V: TRBV27
DNA: TGTGCCAGCATTGTGCGGGAGGGCATCACAGATACGCAGTATTTT
CDR3: CASIVREGITDTQYF

J: TRBJ2-1
size: many
D: TRBD2
V: TRBV10-1
DNA: TGCGCCAGCAGCACCCGGACTAGCTTAAATGAGCAGTTCTTC
CDR3: CASSTRTSLNEQFF

J: TRBJ2-1
size: few
D: TRBD2
V: TRBV7-3
DNA: TGTGCCAGCAGTCAACTTCTAGCGGGAGGGCACAATGAGCAGTTCTTC
CDR3: CASSQLLAGGHNEQFF

J: TRBJ2-3
size: many
D: -
V: TRBV18
DNA: TGTGCCAGCTCACCCACTGCAGATACGCAGTATTTT
CDR3: CASSPTADTQYF

J: TRBJ2-5
size: -
D: -
V: TRBV24-1
DNA: TGTGCCACCAGTGATTTCCACGGGAGAGGGACCCAGTACTTC
CDR3: CATSDFHGRGTQYF

J: TRBJ2-7
size: many
D: -
V: TRBV6-2/TRBV6-3
DNA: TGTGCCAGCAGTTCCTGGACACAAAAATACGAGCAGTACTTC
CDR3: CASSSWTQKYEQYF

J: TRBJ2-7
size: -
D: -
V: TRBV20-1
DNA: TGCAGTGCCCAGAGTGGGAGTAGGTCCTACGAGCAGTACTTC
CDR3: CSAQSGSRSYEQYF

J: TRBJ2-3
size: -
D: -
V: TRBV2
DNA: TGTGCCAGCAGTGAAAACTTGGCGGGCACAGATACGCAGTATTTT
CDR3: CASSENLAGTDTQYF

J: TRBJ2-3
size: few
D: -
V: TRBV11-2
DNA: TGTGCCAGCAGCTTAGATCATGGAACAGATACGCAGTATTTT
CDR3: CASSLDHGTDTQYF

J: TRBJ1-1
size: -
D: -
V: TRBV7-2
DNA: TGTGCCAGCAGCCGAGGCAGGACAGACACTGAAGCTTTCTTT
CDR3: CASSRGRTDTEAFF

J: TRBJ1-2
size: -
D: -
V: TRBV2
DNA: TGTGCCAGCACTATGACAGCTAACTATGGCCACACCTTC
CDR3: CASTMTANYGHTF

J: TRBJ2-3
size: -
D: TRBD1
V: TRBV11-3
DNA: TGTGCCAGCAGCTTAGGACAGGGAGTCACAGATACGCAGTATTTT
CDR3: CASSLGQGVTDTQYF

J: TRBJ2-3
size: few
D: -
V: TRBV9
DNA: TGTGCCAGCAGCGTACTGGGGAGAAGCACAGATACGCAGTATTTT
CDR3: CASSVLGRSTDTQYF

J: TRBJ2-1
size: many
D: -
V: TRBV20-1
DNA: TGCAGTGCACGGGATTGGCGCTACAATGAGCAGTTCTTC
CDR3: CSARDWRYNEQFF

J: TRBJ1-4
size: few
D: -
V: TRBV7-6
DNA: TGTGCCAGCAGCTTTTCGAGGGAAAAACTGTTTTTT
CDR3: CASSFSREKLFF

J: TRBJ1-2
size: -
D: -
V: TRBV12-3/TRBV12-4
DNA: TGTGCCAGCAGTTATGGGGCGGTGGGGAACTATGGCTACACCTTC
CDR3: CASSYGAVGNYGYTF

J: TRBJ2-3
size: -
D: -
V: TRBV7-9
DNA: TGTGCCAGCAGGGGGTGGGGGGCCAGTTCAGATACGCAGTATTTT
CDR3: CASRGWGASSDTQYF

J: TRBJ2-1
size: few
D: TRBD1
V: TRBV7-3
DNA: TGTGCCAGCAGCCCAGGGGGGACAGGGAAGGCTGAGCAGTTCTTC
CDR3: CASSPGGTGKAEQFF

J: TRBJ1-5
size: many
D: -
V: TRBV18
DNA: TGTGCCAGCTCGCCGAACAGCAATCAGCCCCAGCATTTT
CDR3: CASSPNSNQPQHF

J: TRBJ2-7
size: -
D: TRBD2
V: TRBV20-1
DNA: TGCAGTGCTACCCGACTAGCGGGGGACCCCTGCGAGCAGTACTTC
CDR3: CSATRLAGDPCEQYF

J: TRBJ2-1
size: many
D: TRBD2
V: TRBV20-1
DNA: TGCAGTGCTAGACCTAGCGGGAGGATGTCCTACAATGAGCAGTTCTTC
CDR3: CSARPSGRMSYNEQFF

J: TRBJ2-1
size: many
D: TRBD2
V: TRBV6-2/TRBV6-3
DNA: TGTGCCAGCAGTTACACTAGCGGATCAGGGGAGCAGTTCTTC
CDR3: CASSYTSGSGEQFF

J: TRBJ2-1
size: -
D: -
V: TRBV6-1
DNA: TGTGCCACGCAATTTACCGGGACACGACTTAACAATGAGCAGTTCTTC
CDR3: CATQFTGTRLNNEQFF

J: TRBJ1-5
size: -
D: TRBD1
V: TRBV28
DNA: TGCGCCAGCAGTTTTAACAGGGGAGGGGATCAGCCCCAGCATTTT
CDR3: CASSFNRGGDQPQHF

J: TRBJ2-3
size: many
D: -
V: TRBV7-6
DNA: TGTGCCAGCAGCAAGGCCCGCACAGATACGCAGTATTTT
CDR3: CASSKARTDTQYF

J: TRBJ1-4
size: -
D: -
V: TRBV29-1
DNA: TGCAGCGTTAATGACAGATATAATGAAAAACTGTTTTTT
CDR3: CSVNDRYNEKLFF

J: TRBJ2-5
size: -
D: -
V: TRBV30
DNA: TGTGCCTGGAGTTCTAGTACTGGGGAGACCCAGTACTTC
CDR3: CAWSSSTGETQYF

J: TRBJ2-1
size: few
D: -
V: TRBV12-3/TRBV12-4
DNA: TGTGCCAGCAGTTTCAGAGGGGGTGACAATGAGCAGTTCTTC
CDR3: CASSFRGGDNEQFF

J: TRBJ2-1
size: -
D: -
V: TRBV19
DNA: TGTGCCAGTAGGGTAACAGGGTTGCGAACCAATGAGCAGTTCTTC
CDR3: CASRVTGLRTNEQFF

J: TRBJ2-7
size: many
D: TRBD2
V: TRBV20-1
DNA: TGCAGTGCTGACCCTCGCGGGAGGGCCGGTTACGAGCAGTACTTC
CDR3: CSADPRGRAGYEQYF

J: TRBJ2-5
size: many
D: -
V: TRBV28
DNA: TGTGCCAGCAGCTCCCCGTTCAGAACCCAGTACTTC
CDR3: CASSSPFRTQYF

J: TRBJ2-1
size: -
D: -
V: TRBV18
DNA: TGTGCCAGCTCCTTTGGGGCAGTCTCCTACAATGAGCAGTTCTTC
CDR3: CASSFGAVSYNEQFF

J: TRBJ2-3
size: many
D: -
V: TRBV24-1
DNA: TGTGCCACCAGTGATTCTCGCAGGTTAGCGGGCACAGATACGCAGTATTTT
CDR3: CATSDSRRLAGTDTQYF

J: TRBJ2-7
size: many
D: TRBD2
V: TRBV6-1
DNA: TGTGCCAGCAGCCCTTTACAGCGGGGGCTAACCTACGAGCAGTACTTC
CDR3: CASSPLQRGLTYEQYF

J: TRBJ1-1
size: many
D: -
V: TRBV7-3
DNA: TGTGCCAGCAGCGTAGACGGAAACACTGAAGCTTTCTTT
CDR3: CASSVDGNTEAFF

J: TRBJ2-1
size: many
D: -
V: TRBV2
DNA: -
CDR3: CASSILVYNEQFF

J: TRBJ2-1
size: -
D: TRBD1
V: TRBV29-1
DNA: TGCAGCGTCCGGACAGGGGGATACAATGAGCAGTTCTTC
CDR3: CSVRTGGYNEQFF

J: TRBJ1-5
size: many
D: -
V: TRBV2
DNA: TGTGCCAGCTTGAAGGACCTCACGAAGAATCAGCCCCAGCATTTT
CDR3: CASLKDLTKNQPQHF

J: TRBJ2-5
size: many
D: -
V: TRBV7-6
DNA: TGTGCCAGCAGCTACCGTCCGCAAGAGACCCAGTACTTC
CDR3: CASSYRPQETQYF

J: TRBJ2-3
size: many
D: TRBD2
V: TRBV6-1
DNA: TGTGCCAGCAGTCGACTAGCGGGGGCCACAGATACGCAGTATTTT
CDR3: CASSRLAGATDTQYF

J: TRBJ1-6
size: -
D: -
V: TRBV18
DNA: TGTGCCAGCTCACCCCAAGCGTCGGATTATAATTCACCCCTCCACTTT
CDR3: CASSPQASDYNSPLHF

J: TRBJ2-3
size: -
D: TRBD1
V: TRBV5-6
DNA: TGTGCCAGCAGCTTGTTGGGACAGGTTCCTAGCACAGATACGCAGTATTTT
CDR3: CASSLLGQVPSTDTQYF

J: TRBJ2-3
size: -
D: -
V: TRBV5-1
DNA: TGCGCCAGCAGCTGGGGACTCCCCTCCATGAATACGCAGTATTTT
CDR3: CASSWGLPSMNTQYF